This T cell receptor (beta chain) was identified during a study of blood T cells in healthy people across ages. CDR1 SGDLS and CDR2 YYNGEE come from the germline V gene. V gave up 6 bases and J gave up 4 bases, with 16 bases separating them. CDR3 size: 15 residues. A second PCR, run for roughly 6 to 11 cycles, used a sample-barcoded 5' primer plus a J-beta primer mix. TCRdb processed the 5' RACE reads anew with MiXCR; each CDR3 protein has one entry. The top ten clones hold 9% to 9.5% of a sample with roughly 800,000 distinct CDR3 sequences, 25% of them seen once. These same data were also listed under a study on T cells of mothers and their children.

The sequence was obtained from a boy younger than 18 in good health. The rearrangement links TRBV9 to TRBJ2-2, with D possibly matching TRBD1 (6 bases). Material: blood. The CDR3 coding sequence is TGTGCCAGCAACCTCCTGGGGGCCACCACCGGGGAGCTGTTTTTT. Encoded protein: CASNLLGATTGELFF.